Each of the 32 T cell receptor beta chains below was sequenced from the same sample in a study of PD-L1 blockade in urothelial cancer. Time point given: pretreatment peripheral blood. Sequencing was performed with immunoSEQ multiplex PCR; in TCRdb, only in-frame clones are kept and a portion is missing. The data hold 45,000 or so clones, with around 83% observed a single time. Sequencing used PBMCs, obtained around atezolizumab (anti-PD-L1) treatment. All receptors come from a man in his fifties or sixties with urothelial cancer.

This clone was found once. The chain recombines TRBV18 with TRBJ2-3; 8 bases line up with TRBD2. The germline gives CDR1 KGHSH, CDR2 LQKENI. The CDR3 contains 15 residues. Germline trimming cut 3 bases from V and 5 bases from J; bases unmatched to any gene: 7. CDR3: CASSPVAGIRDTQYF. CDR3 nucleotide sequence: TGTGCCAGCTCACCCGTAGCGGGAATTAGAGATACGCAGTATTTT.

The V gene is TRBV2, the J gene TRBJ2-3, with D tentatively TRBD2 (5 bases). This CDR3 is built from 16 residues. The V end was cut by 5 bases, the J end by 0 bases, with 15 bases between. CDR1 is SNHLY, CDR2 FYNNEI, per germline. In DNA form, the CDR3 reads TGTGCCAGCAGTTTGAGACGGGGAACTAGCACAGATACGCAGTATTTT. It is translated as CASSLRRGTSTDTQYF.

Only one count was recorded for this clone. The chain links TRBV5-4 to TRBJ1-3, with D possibly TRBD1 on 6 matching bases. The germline CDR1 and CDR2 sequences are SGHNT and YYREEE (reference sequence). The ends were cut back, 5 bases at V and 0 bases at J, with 12 bases in the middle. CDR3 length: 15 residues. CDR3 sequence: CASSPSDSSGNTIYF. The CDR3 DNA reads TGTGCCAGCAGTCCATCGGACAGCTCTGGAAACACCATATATTTT.

This chain uses TRBV30 with TRBJ2-2; 7 positions match TRBD1. Germline V gives CDR1 GTSNPN, CDR2 SVGIG (reference sequence). This CDR3 contains 14 residues. Trimming cost V 6 bases and J 2 bases; bases outside gene matches: 6. The CDR3 loop reads CACGGQANTGELFF. In DNA form, the CDR3 reads TGTGCCTGTGGCGGACAGGCAAACACCGGGGAGCTGTTTTTT.

The V call is TRBV14, the J call TRBJ1-4, with 9 positions matching TRBD1. J lost 7 bases, V lost 5 bases, and 8 bases had no gene match. CDR3 length: 15 amino acids. CDR1 SGHDN and CDR2 FVKESK come from the germline V gene. The CDR3 is CASSAYRGLGEKLFF. CDR3 nucleotide sequence: TGTGCCAGCAGCGCCTACAGGGGGCTAGGTGAAAAACTGTTTTTT.

The chain is built from TRBV5-5 and TRBJ1-6; 7 positions agree with TRBD1. Unmatched junction bases numbered 4, after V lost 2 bases and J lost 5 bases. This CDR3 is built from 15 residues. CDR1 and CDR2 from the germline V gene are SGHKS and YYEKEE (reference sequence). CDR3 region: CASSLGGLNNSPLHF. CDR3 coding DNA: TGTGCCAGCAGCTTAGGGGGCCTAAATAATTCACCCCTCCACTTT.

The chain links TRBV18 to TRBJ2-4; D perhaps matches TRBD2 (7 bases). CDR1 KGHSH and CDR2 LQKENI come from the germline V gene. CDR3 length: 15 residues. V was clipped by 3 bases and J by 6 bases, with 15 bases between them. This CDR3 is CASSPGGGVGNIQYF. The CDR3 nucleotides read TGTGCCAGCTCACCTGGGGGGGGCGTCGGAAACATTCAGTACTTC.

This clone was recorded once. The V and J genes are TRBV4-1 and TRBJ2-1; the match to TRBD2 covers 12 bases. V lost 7 bases to trimming and J lost 4 bases; unmatched junction nucleotides: 5. The CDR3 consists of 15 residues. CDR1 is MGHRA, CDR2 YSYEKL, per germline. The CDR3 region is CASTSLAGGYNEQFF. Written as DNA, the CDR3 is TGCGCCAGCACAAGTCTAGCGGGAGGGTACAATGAGCAGTTCTTC.

The V call is TRBV10-1, the J call TRBJ1-5, with D unclear. Trimming stripped 0 bases from V and 6 bases from J, with 6 bases between. This CDR3 has 13 amino acids. CDR1 is WNHNN and CDR2 is SYGVQD in the germline V gene (reference sequence). DNA of the CDR3: TGCGCCAGCAGTGAGTCGAGTGGTCAGCCCCAGCATTTT. Translated: CASSESSGQPQHF.

The chain recombines TRBV7-6 with TRBJ2-3; TRBD2 matches 8 bases. Germline CDR1 SGHVS, CDR2 FNYEAQ. Trimming at V came to 3 bases and at J to 5 bases, leaving 7 bases not matched to a gene. The CDR3 spans 15 residues. The CDR3: CASSLMGTRLDTQYF. The CDR3 DNA reads TGTGCCAGCAGCTTGATGGGGACTAGGCTAGATACGCAGTATTTT.

This sequence joins TRBV5-1 and TRBJ2-1; 7 nucleotides agree with TRBD2. Germline trimming cut 1 base from V and 9 bases from J; bases unmatched to any gene: 13. There are 16 residues in the CDR3. CDR1 is SGHRS and CDR2 is YFSETQ in the germline V gene. The chain's CDR3 is CASSLNPSGTAVEQFF. CDR3 nucleotide sequence: TGCGCCAGCAGCTTGAACCCCAGCGGGACGGCCGTTGAGCAGTTCTTC.

This chain links TRBV7-8 with TRBJ1-2, with TRBD1 matching 7 bases. Germline values: CDR1 SGHVS, CDR2 FQNEAQ. The CDR3 contains 17 residues. V gave up 3 bases and J gave up 8 bases; unmatched junction bases: 18. CDR3 bases: TGTGCCAGCAGCTTCTCCACAGGGGCGGCCTCCCCGTTAGGCTACACCTTC. It specifies CASSFSTGAASPLGYTF. The complete variable domain, with remaining parts taken from reference TRBV7-8 and TRBJ1-2, reads GAGVSQSPRYKVAKRGQDVALRCDPISGHVSLFWYQQALGQGPEFLTYFQNEAQLDKSGLPSDRFFAERPEGSVSTLKIQRTQQEDSAVYLCASSFSTGAASPLGYTFGSGTRLTVV.

The V gene is TRBV18, the J gene TRBJ1-1; weak D call: TRBD1 (6 bases). This CDR3 has 14 residues. The V gene lost 4 bases and the J gene lost 3 bases, with 12 bases spanning the gap. Germline V lookup: CDR1 KGHSH, CDR2 LQKENI. For the CDR3, the DNA is TGTGCCAGCTCACTGCAGGGGAAGGACACTGAAGCTTTCTTT. It codes for CASSLQGKDTEAFF. Together with reference TRBV18 and TRBJ1-1, the CDR3 gives the full variable domain: NAGVMQNPRHLVRRRGQEARLRCSPMKGHSHVYWYRQLPEEGLKFMVYLQKENIIDESGMPKERFSAEFPKEGPSILRIQQVVRGDSAAYFCASSLQGKDTEAFFGQGTRLTVV.

This clone has a single count. The chain recombines TRBV6-4 with TRBJ1-1; weak D call: TRBD1 (6 bases). Looked up from germline, CDR1 is MRHNA and CDR2 is SNTAGT. The CDR3 length is 16 residues. V shed 8 bases and J shed 3 bases, with 22 bases lying between them. CDR3 sequence (DNA): TGTGCCAGCTCGGGTGGTCCCAACAGGGCTTACACTGAAGCTTTCTTT. Translation: CASSGGPNRAYTEAFF.

The chain couples TRBV7-3 to TRBJ2-2; 10 nucleotides agree with TRBD2. V lost 3 bases and J lost 0; bases outside the gene matches: 1. The CDR3 runs 16 residues. Per germline, CDR1 SGHTA and CDR2 FQGTGA. CDR3 residues: CASSLGTSANTGELFF. The CDR3 coding sequence is TGTGCCAGCAGCTTGGGGACTAGCGCGAACACCGGGGAGCTGTTTTTT.

V gene TRBV6-1 combines with J gene TRBJ2-3; tentatively, D is TRBD2 (5 bases). The CDR3 has 16 amino acids. Germline CDR1 and CDR2: MNHNS and SASEGT. V lost 1 base and J lost 0, with 11 bases in between. The CDR3 spells CASSEGVARSTDTQYF. The CDR3 DNA is TGTGCCAGCAGTGAAGGTGTAGCGCGAAGCACAGATACGCAGTATTTT.

The V and J genes are TRBV5-1 and TRBJ2-6; 7 positions agree with TRBD2. The trim removed 2 bases at V and 0 bases at J, leaving 5 bases unmatched. The germline V gene has CDR1 SGHRS and CDR2 YFSETQ. The length of the CDR3 is 17 residues. For the CDR3, the DNA is TGCGCCAGCAGCTTCGGGGGGACCTCCTCTGGGGCCAACGTCCTGACTTTC. Residues: CASSFGGTSSGANVLTF.

This chain uses TRBV11-2 with TRBJ2-1, with 10 bases matching TRBD2. The germline gives CDR1 SGHAT, CDR2 FQNNGV. V lost 4 bases and J lost 7; bases outside the gene matches: 7. This CDR3 contains 15 residues. In nucleotides, the CDR3 is TGTGCCAGCAGCTCTGACCTAGCGGGAGCGAATGAGCAGTTCTTC. This encodes CASSSDLAGANEQFF. Variable domain in full (rest from reference TRBV11-2 and TRBJ2-1): EAGVAQSPRYKIIEKRQSVAFWCNPISGHATLYWYQQILGQGPKLLIQFQNNGVVDDSQLPKDRFSAERLKGVDSTLKIQPAKLEDSAVYLCASSSDLAGANEQFFGPGTRLTVL.

The gene calls are TRBV27 and TRBJ1-5; tentative D call: TRBD1 (6 bases). The CDR3 sequence is 15 residues long. Germline loops: CDR1 MNHEY, CDR2 SMNVEV (reference sequence). The V and J ends lost 4 bases and 0 bases respectively, with 10 bases between them. DNA of the CDR3: TGTGCCAGCAGTTCTGGACAGCTTAGCAATCAGCCCCAGCATTTT. Its translation is CASSSGQLSNQPQHF.

The rearrangement links TRBV5-4 to TRBJ2-2, with D maybe TRBD2 (7 bases). The CDR3 is made up of 16 amino acids. V was trimmed by 5 bases and J by 5 bases, leaving 19 bases between them. The V gene's germline CDR1 is SGHNT and CDR2 YYREEE (reference sequence). This chain's CDR3 is CASSRGGQGRTGELFF. DNA of the CDR3: TGTGCCAGCAGTAGGGGGGGGCAGGGGAGAACCGGGGAGCTGTTTTTT.

DNA of the CDR3: TGTGCCAGCAGCTTAGGTCACAGCTACAATGAGCAGTTCTTC. This translates into CASSLGHSYNEQFF. The chain links TRBV7-2 to TRBJ2-1; D uncertain. Trimming took off 1 base at V and 3 bases at J, with 7 bases between the two ends. The CDR3 has 14 amino acids. The germline gives CDR1 SGHTA, CDR2 FQGNSA. The entire variable domain, with the rest obtained from reference TRBV7-2 and TRBJ2-1, is as follows: GAGVSQSPSNKVTEKGKDVELRCDPISGHTALYWYRQSLGQGLEFLIYFQGNSAPDKSGLPSDRFSAERTGGSVSTLTIQRTQQEDSAVYLCASSLGHSYNEQFFGPGTRLTVL.

The V gene is TRBV7-2, the J gene TRBJ1-5; D might be TRBD1 (5 bases). This CDR3 spans 13 amino acids. Trimming pared 4 bases from V and 10 bases from J, leaving 14 bases between. CDR1 is SGHTA and CDR2 is FQGNSA in the germline V gene. For the CDR3, the DNA is TGTGCCAGCAGCTCAGACCCCGGACAACCCCAGCATTTT. Translating gives CASSSDPGQPQHF.

CDR3 DNA: TGCAGTGCTAGAATCCAGAATGAGCAGTTCTTC. Protein product: CSARIQNEQFF. The V call is TRBV20-1, the J call TRBJ2-1; no clear D. CDR3 length: 11 amino acids. CDR1 is DFQATT and CDR2 is SNEGSKA in the germline V gene (reference sequence). Trimming left V 2 bases short and J 7 bases short, with 6 bases between.

The chain is built from TRBV6-5 and TRBJ2-1; D is ambiguous. V was shortened by 2 bases and J by 9 bases, with 8 bases between the two germline ends. Germline CDR1 is MNHEY and CDR2 is SVGAGI. This CDR3 is 12 amino acids long. In nucleotides, the CDR3 is TGTGCCAGCAGTTACACCAGAAGTGAGCAGTTCTTC. Encoded protein: CASSYTRSEQFF.

This clone was picked up one time. This sequence joins TRBV5-6 and TRBJ1-5; 9 bases line up with TRBD1. The CDR3 extends over 17 amino acids. Germline CDR1 is SGHDT and CDR2 is YYEEEE. J gave up 6 bases and V 4 bases, and 14 bases lay outside the gene matches. The CDR3 sequence: CASSLLQGAIGGQPQHF. Here the CDR3 DNA reads TGTGCCAGCAGCCTACTACAGGGGGCTATCGGGGGTCAGCCCCAGCATTTT.

The J gene is TRBJ2-5, the V gene TRBV30, with 8 bases fitting TRBD2. This CDR3 spans 15 amino acids. The J segment lost 5 bases and the V segment lost 4 bases, leaving 12 bases of the junction unmatched. The V gene's germline CDR1 is GTSNPN and CDR2 SVGIG (reference sequence). CDR3 loop: CAWNRVAGRGETQYF. DNA of the CDR3: TGTGCCTGGAATCGGGTAGCGGGACGGGGGGAGACCCAGTACTTC.

This clone was observed a single time. The chain is built from TRBV7-2 and TRBJ1-2; 7 nucleotides align to TRBD1. Germline assignment: CDR1 SGHTA and CDR2 FQGNSA. The CDR3 covers 16 residues. With V trimmed by 0 bases and J by 6 bases, 10 bases remained unmatched. CDR3 in amino acids: CASSLAGGQVLNGYTF. As DNA, the CDR3 is TGTGCCAGCAGCTTAGCTGGAGGACAGGTGCTTAATGGCTACACCTTC.

The rearrangement joins TRBV30 to TRBJ2-3; 8 bases fit TRBD1. Germline assignment: CDR1 GTSNPN and CDR2 SVGIG (reference sequence). The junction had 2 bases not matched to a gene; V was cut back by 4 bases and J by 2 bases. The CDR3 has 13 amino acids. CDR3 loop: CAWTQGVTDTQYF. CDR3 in DNA: TGTGCCTGGACACAGGGGGTCACAGATACGCAGTATTTT. The full variable domain, completed using reference TRBV30 and TRBJ2-3, is SQTIHQWPATLVQPVGSPLSLECTVEGTSNPNLYWYRQAAGRGLQLLFYSVGIGQISSEVPQNLSASRPQDRQFILSSKKLLLSDSGFYLCAWTQGVTDTQYFGPGTRLTVL.

V is TRBV30 and J is TRBJ1-1; maybe TRBD1 (5 bases). V lost 5 bases to trimming and J lost 5 bases, with 12 bases between them. CDR1 GTSNPN and CDR2 SVGIG come from the germline V gene (reference sequence). The CDR3 is 12 residues long. The CDR3, as DNA: TGTGCCTGGGGGGGAGGGAGGACTGAAGCTTTCTTT. Protein: CAWGGGRTEAFF.

This chain joins TRBV28 and TRBJ1-2; 9 bases are shared with TRBD1. Germline assignment: CDR1 MDHEN and CDR2 SYDVKM. This CDR3 region has 14 residues. V trimming: 4 bases; J trimming: 5 bases; junction bases outside the gene matches: 5. DNA for the CDR3: TGTGCCAGCAGTTCCTCCGGGACAGGGTATGGCTACACCTTC. Translating gives CASSSSGTGYGYTF.

The chain's CDR3 is CASSVESPHTEAFF. The CDR3 DNA sequence: TGTGCCAGCAGCGTAGAAAGCCCTCACACTGAAGCTTTCTTT. The chain recombines TRBV9 with TRBJ1-1; unclear D gene. The CDR3 totals 14 residues. V was clipped by 0 bases and J by 3 bases, with 9 bases between them. Per the germline V gene, CDR1 is SGDLS and CDR2 is YYNGEE.

V is TRBV4-1 and J is TRBJ2-1, with D possibly TRBD2 on 5 matching bases. This CDR3 has 14 residues. The V end lost 4 bases, the J end lost 9 bases, and 16 bases lay between the germline ends. The germline gives CDR1 MGHRA, CDR2 YSYEKL. This chain's CDR3 is CASSPLGDSSEQFF. The CDR3 nucleotides read TGCGCCAGCAGCCCCCTGGGAGATAGCAGTGAGCAGTTCTTC.